The 24 T cell receptor beta chains reported below all come from one sample, sequenced in a study of cytomegalovirus exposure and HLA in healthy donors. PCR involved 60 Vbeta and 13 Jbeta primers. The table came from immunoSEQ multiplex PCR; TCRdb's copy has only in-frame clones and leaves some out. This sample's table has 150,000 to 200,000 clones. Sequenced input: PBMCs. Receptor source: a woman between 55 and 75 years old in good health and CMV-seronegative.

The chain uses TRBV5-1 and TRBJ2-5, with D perhaps matching TRBD2 (6 bases). The CDR3 runs 15 residues. With 0 bases removed from V and 3 bases from J, the gap between germline ends came to 12 bases. The germline V gene has CDR1 SGHRS and CDR2 YFSETQ. CDR3 protein: CASSLGLGLKETQYF. The DNA of the CDR3 is TGCGCCAGCAGCTTGGGACTTGGACTAAAAGAGACCCAGTACTTC.

The chain recombines TRBV9 with TRBJ1-2, with TRBD1 identical over 7 bases. Losses at the gene ends were 1 base for V and 1 base for J; bases not matched to a gene: 1. In germline, CDR1 is SGDLS, CDR2 YYNGEE. This CDR3 contains 14 residues. CDR3 DNA: TGTGCCAGCAGCGTACGGGACAGTAACTATGGCTACACCTTC. It yields the protein CASSVRDSNYGYTF. The full variable domain, in which reference TRBV9 and TRBJ1-2 provide the parts outside the CDR3, is DSGVTQTPKHLITATGQRVTLRCSPRSGDLSVYWYQQSLDQGLQFLIQYYNGEERAKGNILERFSAQQFPDLHSELNLSSLELGDSALYFCASSVRDSNYGYTFGSGTRLTVV.

The chain couples TRBV9 to TRBJ2-4; 8 nucleotides align to TRBD1. V gave up 0 bases and J gave up 7 bases; unmatched junction bases: 3. The CDR3 spans 14 residues. CDR1 is SGDLS, CDR2 YYNGEE, per germline. The CDR3 region has the DNA TGTGCCAGCAGCGTAGGACAGGGGAGGAACATTCAGTACTTC. The encoded protein is CASSVGQGRNIQYF.

This rearrangement joins TRBV29-1 to TRBJ2-2, with unresolved D. The germline CDR1 and CDR2 sequences are SQVTM and ANQGSEA. The CDR3 runs 12 residues. Deletions cut 7 bases from V and 5 bases from J, with 11 bases between. The CDR3 region is CSAPNGTGELFF. In DNA, the CDR3 is TGCAGCGCCCCGAACGGGACCGGGGAGCTGTTTTTT.

The chain joins TRBV13 to TRBJ2-7; 7 bases map to TRBD1. The CDR3 sequence is 14 residues long. V was clipped by 7 bases and J by 3 bases; unmatched bases: 9. Germline lookup yields CDR1 PRHDT and CDR2 FYEKMQ (reference sequence). In DNA form, the CDR3 reads TGTGCCAGCACCCAACGGGGACAGCTCTACGAGCAGTACTTC. Amino acid sequence: CASTQRGQLYEQYF.

The chain recombines TRBV6-5 with TRBJ2-7, with D perhaps TRBD1 (6 bases). CDR1 is MNHEY, CDR2 SVGAGI, per germline. This CDR3 comprises 15 residues. V was trimmed by 2 bases and J by 3 bases, leaving 14 bases between them. CDR3 protein: CASSYRRDKYYEQYF. CDR3 DNA sequence: TGTGCCAGCAGTTACCGCCGGGACAAATACTACGAGCAGTACTTC.

This chain uses TRBV5-1 with TRBJ2-7, with 8 bases fitting TRBD2. J lost 3 bases, V lost 0 bases, and 5 bases had no gene match. The germline gives CDR1 SGHRS, CDR2 YFSETQ. This CDR3 spans 15 amino acids. CDR3 DNA: TGCGCCAGCAGCTTGGTATCGGGACTAGACTACGAGCAGTACTTC. The encoded protein is CASSLVSGLDYEQYF.

This sequence joins TRBV11-2 and TRBJ2-2; weak D call: TRBD2 (6 bases). V shed 1 base and J shed 4 bases, with 10 bases lying between them. This CDR3 spans 15 amino acids. CDR1 is SGHAT, CDR2 FQNNGV, per germline. The CDR3 sequence is CASSLAGLPTGELFF. Here the CDR3 DNA reads TGTGCCAGCAGCTTAGCGGGACTCCCCACCGGGGAGCTGTTTTTT.

The chain joins TRBV6-5 to TRBJ1-6; a possible D gene is TRBD1 (5 bases). The germline CDR1 and CDR2 sequences are MNHEY and SVGAGI. V dropped 5 bases and J dropped 9 bases, with 14 bases sitting between them. CDR3 size: 14 residues. The CDR3 here is CASSRALGGSPLHF. The CDR3 DNA reads TGTGCCAGCAGTCGGGCCCTGGGGGGTTCACCCCTCCACTTT.

The gene calls are TRBV25-1 and TRBJ2-7; possible D gene TRBD1, 5 bases. V lost 3 bases and J lost 2, with 11 bases in between. The CDR3 spans 14 residues. The germline gives CDR1 MGHDK, CDR2 SYGVNS. CDR3 sequence: CASSDSGLPYEQYF. The CDR3 nucleotides are TGTGCCAGCAGTGACTCAGGGCTCCCCTACGAGCAGTACTTC.

The genes are TRBV7-3 and TRBJ2-1; 12 positions match TRBD2. CDR3 length equals 15 residues. J was trimmed by 8 bases and V by 1 base; bases with no gene match: 3. Looked up from germline, CDR1 is SGHTA and CDR2 is FQGTGA. The CDR3 region has the DNA TGTGCCAGCAGCTTAAGACTAGCGGGAGAGGATGAGCAGTTCTTC. Protein product: CASSLRLAGEDEQFF.

CDR3 in DNA: TGCGCCAGCAGCGTCCTAGCGGGAGGCGAGGGTGAGCAGTTCTTC. Residues: CASSVLAGGEGEQFF. V and J are TRBV5-1 and TRBJ2-1; 11 nucleotides align to TRBD2. The CDR3 extends over 15 amino acids. V was clipped by 4 bases and J by 9 bases; unmatched bases: 9. From germline, CDR1 is SGHRS and CDR2 YFSETQ. Full variable domain (outside the CDR3, taken from reference TRBV5-1 and TRBJ2-1): KAGVTQTPRYLIKTRGQQVTLSCSPISGHRSVSWYQQTPGQGLQFLFEYFSETQRNKGNFPGRFSGRQFSNSRSEMNVSTLELGDSALYLCASSVLAGGEGEQFFGPGTRLTVL.

The V call is TRBV5-1, the J call TRBJ2-1; a weak D match, TRBD2 (5 bases). The V end was cut by 0 bases, the J end by 2 bases, with 9 bases between. CDR1 SGHRS and CDR2 YFSETQ come from the germline V gene. This CDR3 comprises 15 residues. CDR3 sequence: CASSLGTYAYNEQFF. The CDR3 DNA follows: TGCGCCAGCAGCTTGGGGACTTACGCCTACAATGAGCAGTTCTTC.

Written as DNA, the CDR3 is TGTGCCAGCAGTCGGCAGGGCTCCGGGGAGCTGTTTTTT. Translation gives CASSRQGSGELFF. The chain is built from TRBV11-2 and TRBJ2-2; D perhaps matches TRBD1 (5 bases). The germline V and J ends were trimmed by 6 bases and 6 bases, with 11 bases remaining between them. The CDR3 extends over 13 amino acids. Germline CDR1 and CDR2: SGHAT and FQNNGV.

The V gene is TRBV11-2, the J gene TRBJ1-1; the D is unclear. This CDR3 has 15 residues. Germline lookup yields CDR1 SGHAT and CDR2 FQNNGV. The V end was cut by 1 base, the J end by 0 bases, with 9 bases between. CDR3 residues: CASSLGAGMNTEAFF. CDR3 coding DNA: TGTGCCAGCAGCTTAGGTGCGGGGATGAACACTGAAGCTTTCTTT.

V gene TRBV23-1 combines with J gene TRBJ2-6, with 10 bases fitting TRBD1. TRBV23-1 is known as an ORF, though its function is uncertain. The CDR3 totals 19 residues. The V and J ends lost 3 bases and 0 bases, in that order; junction bases with no gene match: 8. CDR3 loop: CASSHPGDRGTSGANVLTF. The CDR3 nucleotides are TGCGCCAGCAGTCACCCCGGGGACAGGGGCACCTCTGGGGCCAACGTCCTGACTTTC.

V usage is TRBV6-1 and J usage is TRBJ1-2; possible D gene TRBD1, 6 bases. Germline values: CDR1 MNHNS, CDR2 SASEGT. The CDR3 has 15 amino acids. V gave up 6 bases and J gave up 7 bases, with 21 bases separating them. In nucleotides, the CDR3 is TGTGCCAGCAGCGATTTCTCAGGGGCCCCTAGTGGCTACACCTTC. Its protein product is CASSDFSGAPSGYTF.

This chain uses TRBV7-8 with TRBJ1-2; 10 bases map to TRBD1. Germline V gene lookup returns CDR1 SGHVS and CDR2 FQNEAQ. V lost 5 bases and J lost 4; bases outside the gene matches: 7. The CDR3 runs to 15 residues. The CDR3 coding sequence is TGTGCCAGCAGCCAAGGGACAGGGGATTTCTATGGCTACACCTTC. This gives the protein CASSQGTGDFYGYTF.

J is TRBJ2-7 and V is TRBV2; TRBD1 matches 7 bases. CDR1 is SNHLY, CDR2 FYNNEI, per germline. The V segment lost 6 bases and the J segment 4 bases; nucleotides outside the gene matches: 6. The CDR3 sequence is 13 residues long. The CDR3 loop reads CASRPGQAYEQYF. The CDR3 DNA sequence: TGTGCCAGCAGGCCTGGACAGGCGTACGAGCAGTACTTC.

The gene calls are TRBV2 and TRBJ2-5; maybe TRBD2 (5 bases). From germline, CDR1 is SNHLY and CDR2 FYNNEI. Trimming took 2 bases from V and 7 from J, leaving 8 bases between them. The length of the CDR3 is 12 residues. The CDR3 spells CASSERGRTQYF. The CDR3 DNA sequence: TGTGCCAGCAGTGAAAGAGGGAGGACCCAGTACTTC.

Written as DNA, the CDR3 is TGTGCCAGCAGCGTAGGTCTCGGTGGGGGGACTAGCGGCTACGAGCAGTACTTC. This encodes CASSVGLGGGTSGYEQYF. The chain combines TRBV9 with TRBJ2-7; TRBD2 matches 11 bases. V was pared by 0 bases and J by 3 bases, with 11 bases of the junction left unmatched. CDR1 is SGDLS and CDR2 is YYNGEE in the germline V gene. CDR3 length equals 18 residues.

The V and J genes are TRBV18 and TRBJ2-7; TRBD1 aligns across 9 bases. Trimming at V came to 4 bases and at J to 4 bases, leaving 11 bases not matched to a gene. Germline V CDR1 and CDR2: KGHSH, LQKENI. This CDR3 is 16 amino acids long. The CDR3 reads CASSLTGTGSPYEQYF. CDR3 bases: TGTGCCAGCTCACTAACCGGGACAGGGAGCCCTTACGAGCAGTACTTC.

The chain combines TRBV27 with TRBJ2-7; D gene uncertain. Trimming left V 1 base short and J 2 bases short, with 12 bases between. CDR3 length equals 15 residues. Germline V gene data show CDR1 as MNHEY and CDR2 as SMNVEV (reference sequence). The CDR3 region is CASSLYPGLTYEQYF. The DNA of the CDR3 is TGTGCCAGCAGTTTATATCCAGGCTTAACCTACGAGCAGTACTTC.

The chain recombines TRBV9 with TRBJ2-5, with D maybe TRBD2 (5 bases). The CDR3 length is 15 residues. Germline values: CDR1 SGDLS, CDR2 YYNGEE. The V gene lost 0 bases and the J gene lost 3 bases, with 12 bases spanning the gap. Written as DNA, the CDR3 is TGTGCCAGCAGCGTAGACGGGGTGGTTGAAGAGACCCAGTACTTC. This gives the protein CASSVDGVVEETQYF.